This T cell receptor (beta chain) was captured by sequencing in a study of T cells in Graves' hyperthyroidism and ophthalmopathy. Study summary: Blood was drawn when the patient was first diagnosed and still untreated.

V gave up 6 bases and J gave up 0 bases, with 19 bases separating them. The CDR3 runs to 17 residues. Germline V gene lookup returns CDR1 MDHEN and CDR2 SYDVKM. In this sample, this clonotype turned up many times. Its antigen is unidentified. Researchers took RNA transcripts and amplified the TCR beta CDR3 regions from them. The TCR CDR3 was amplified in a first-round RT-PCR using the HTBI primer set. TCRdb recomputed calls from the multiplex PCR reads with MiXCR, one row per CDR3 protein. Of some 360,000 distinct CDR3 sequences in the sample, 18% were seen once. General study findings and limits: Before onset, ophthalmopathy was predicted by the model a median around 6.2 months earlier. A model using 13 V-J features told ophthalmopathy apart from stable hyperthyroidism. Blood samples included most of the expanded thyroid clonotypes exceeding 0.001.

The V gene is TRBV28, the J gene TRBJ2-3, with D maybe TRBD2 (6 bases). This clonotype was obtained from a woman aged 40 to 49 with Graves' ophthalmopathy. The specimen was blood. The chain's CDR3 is CASSPTGGSGSTDTQYF. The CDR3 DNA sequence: TGTGCCAGCAGCCCAACCGGTGGTAGCGGAAGCACAGATACGCAGTATTTT.